The T cell receptor (beta chain) under discussion was sequenced for a study of beta chain features in type 1 diabetes. Background on the study: The samples had 85 million to 140 million sorted cells examined in all. Study results and limitations: Patients with type 1 diabetes showed fewer VDJ junction insertions and more deletions. All four CD4+ subsets from Type 1 diabetes patients carried moderately but significantly shorter TCRB CDR3s.

Expressed TCRB transcripts were sequenced, since all the RNA that had been isolated was reverse transcribed. Measured with immunoSEQ multiplex PCR; TCRdb has only the in-frame clones, and not every one. In the table there are hundreds of thousands of clones, under 15% of which are singletons. CD45RO/CCR7/CD25/CD127/CD95/CD27 separated CD4+ naive, central memory, regulatory and stem cell-like memory cells by sorting. Populations isolated by sorting all had purity greater than 95%. As for this clone: As yet, its antigen is unknown.

This CDR3 contains 15 residues. The germline CDR1 and CDR2 sequences are LNHDA and SQIVND (reference sequence). J lost 2 bases, V lost 5 bases, and 8 bases had no gene match. The TCR was taken from a man younger than 30 with type 1 diabetes. The chain joins TRBV19 to TRBJ1-1; 7 nucleotides line up with TRBD1. The sample taken for sequencing was naive CD4+ T cells from blood. The CDR3 nucleotides are TGTGCCAGTAGTCCCCGGGACAGAAAAAACACTGAAGCTTTCTTT. It specifies CASSPRDRKNTEAFF.